The clone carrying this TCR beta chain was counted between two and nine times. These data belong to a study of patients and donors after allogeneic stem cell transplantation. One entry per CDR3 protein, called by TCRdb with MiXCR from the RT-PCR reads. The data hold approximately 410,000 distinct CDR3 sequences, with around 16% observed a single time. Germline V CDR1 and CDR2: MNHEY, SVGAGI. The CDR3 totals 15 residues. Unmatched junction bases numbered 10, after V lost 4 bases and J lost 6 bases. The chain joins TRBV6-5 to TRBJ2-3, with 7 bases lining up with TRBD1. The sequence derives from a human donor who was either an allogeneic HSCT recipient or a stem cell or donor lymphocyte infusion donor (not recorded which). It is not recorded whose cells these are; they may come from a transplant donor. The specimen sequenced was blood, either unsorted or a sorted T cell fraction (not recorded which). In DNA form, the CDR3 reads TGTGCCAGCAGTTCTGGACAGGTCGGGGCGGATACGCAGTATTTT. Residues: CASSSGQVGADTQYF.